The sequence of this T cell receptor beta chain was determined in a study of tumor-infiltrating lymphocytes in primary liver carcinoma. Co-extracting RNA and DNA was done with about 17-31 mg of unsorted bulk tissue as input. Comment on this clonotype: Relative to the germline gene, one junction end is altered; a read error may explain this.

The CDR3 length is 13 residues. Per the germline V gene, CDR1 is SGHAT and CDR2 is FQNNGV. Researchers generated TCR beta cDNA from approximately 0.55 ug of total RNA, relying on a constant-region primer. Amplification in three nested multiplex PCR rounds with slightly modified ARM-PCR gave rise to TCR beta libraries. With TRBV1-TRBV30 forward primers and a C-beta reverse primer, the first two PCR rounds were run for 9 to 10 cycles each. One entry per CDR3 protein, called by TCRdb with MiXCR from the multiplex PCR reads. The profile shows 100,000 or so distinct CDR3 sequences, around 80% of them singletons.

This clonotype was obtained from a man aged 40-50 years with primary liver carcinoma and hepatitis B virus infection. The chain recombines TRBV11-2 with TRBJ2-7; 7 nucleotides align to TRBD1. Sequences were obtained from liver tumor tissue from sampling region 3. Subset indicated: tumor region T3, left-lateral pole. CDR3 region: CASRMGQSYEQYF. As DNA, the CDR3 is TGTGCCAGCAGAATGGGACAGTCCTACGAGCAGTATTTC.